These 13 T cell receptor beta chains came from one sample sequenced in a study of blood T cell repertoires in COVID-19. This table comes from immunoSEQ multiplex PCR, and its TCRdb copy is limited to in-frame clones, with some not included. The sample lists a few hundred thousand clones; 88% were seen once. The material sequenced was PBMCs or T cells enriched from blood (not recorded which). These receptors came from a woman younger than 30 who had been exposed to COVID-19.

The V call is TRBV29-1, the J call TRBJ1-4; the match to TRBD1 covers 8 bases. Losses at the gene ends were 5 bases for V and 4 bases for J; bases not matched to a gene: 9. CDR3 length equals 15 residues. Germline CDR1 and CDR2: SQVTM and ANQGSEA. CDR3 sequence: CSVKEGTGYNEKLFF. The CDR3 DNA reads TGCAGCGTTAAGGAGGGGACAGGCTATAATGAAAAACTGTTTTTT. Combining the CDR3 with reference TRBV29-1 and TRBJ1-4 gives the whole variable domain SAVISQKPSRDICQRGTSLTIQCQVDSQVTMMFWYRQQPGQSLTLIATANQGSEATYESGFVIDKFPISRPNLTFSTLTVSNMSPEDSSIYLCSVKEGTGYNEKLFFGSGTQLSVL.

This chain links TRBV6-1 with TRBJ1-2, with 7 bases lining up with TRBD1. The J segment lost 9 bases and the V segment lost 5 bases, leaving 6 bases of the junction unmatched. CDR1 and CDR2 (germline): MNHNS, SASEGT. The CDR3 is made up of 12 amino acids. The CDR3 reads CASSQNRGSYTF. CDR3 sequence (DNA): TGTGCCAGCAGTCAAAACAGGGGTAGCTACACCTTC.

V gene TRBV7-8 combines with J gene TRBJ2-1; maybe TRBD1 (6 bases). Germline V gene data show CDR1 as SGHVS and CDR2 as FQNEAQ. V lost 2 bases and J lost 12, with 11 bases in between. This CDR3 region has 12 residues. The CDR3 loop is CASSLSEDRQFF. The CDR3 nucleotides read TGTGCCAGCAGCTTATCTGAGGACAGGCAGTTCTTC.

The chain uses TRBV29-1 and TRBJ2-7, with 8 bases lining up with TRBD1. Per germline, CDR1 SQVTM and CDR2 ANQGSEA. The CDR3 totals 16 residues. After removal of 4 bases from V and 2 bases from J, the junction contained 13 bases not matched to a gene. CDR3 in amino acids: CSVGQNRQGPPYEQYF. CDR3 DNA sequence: TGCAGCGTTGGGCAAAATCGACAGGGGCCCCCCTACGAGCAGTACTTC.

This chain joins TRBV3-1 (or the pseudogene TRBV3-2) and TRBJ1-5; 7 nucleotides match TRBD1. Germline CDR1 and CDR2: LGHDT and YNNKEL (reference sequence). V dropped 0 bases and J dropped 6; count of bases not matched to a gene: 5. This CDR3 comprises 15 residues. Written as DNA, the CDR3 is TGTGCCAGCAGCCAAGATTTCAGGGGGGTTCAGCCCCAGCATTTT. It encodes CASSQDFRGVQPQHF.

The chain carries TRBV6-6 and TRBJ1-2; 8 nucleotides line up with TRBD1. V lost 7 bases, J lost 4 bases, and 14 bases stayed unmatched. Germline loops: CDR1 MNHNY, CDR2 SVGAGI (reference sequence). The CDR3 is 16 residues long. The CDR3 region is CASKVYSPGTGYGYTF. CDR3 DNA sequence: TGTGCCAGCAAAGTTTATAGCCCCGGGACAGGCTATGGCTACACCTTC.

The chain recombines TRBV5-6 with TRBJ2-1, with 9 bases aligning to TRBD2. Germline CDR1 reads SGHDT; CDR2 reads YYEEEE. Trimming removed 0 bases from V and 13 bases from J; junction bases left unmatched: 11. The CDR3 runs to 15 residues. The CDR3 nucleotides are TGTGCCAGCAGCTTGGAATGGCGGGGGGGCTTTTTTCAGTTCTTC. Protein sequence: CASSLEWRGGFFQFF.

The chain carries TRBV5-1 and TRBJ1-1, with D possibly being TRBD1 (5 bases). This CDR3 spans 14 amino acids. CDR1 and CDR2 from the germline V gene are SGHRS and YFSETQ. Trimming took off 0 bases at V and 4 bases at J, with 10 bases between the two ends. In nucleotides, the CDR3 is TGCGCCAGCAGCTTGGGAGACAGCCTCACTGAAGCTTTCTTT. As protein: CASSLGDSLTEAFF.

This clone was observed a single time. The chain has TRBV6-5 and TRBJ2-5; 7 bases line up with TRBD1. Per germline, CDR1 MNHEY and CDR2 SVGAGI. The CDR3 length is 14 residues. Trimming cost V 7 bases and J 4 bases; bases outside gene matches: 9. CDR3 in DNA: TGTGCCAGCACTCGAGACAGGGTATTAGAGACCCAGTACTTC. Translation: CASTRDRVLETQYF.

This sequence joins TRBV6-5 and TRBJ2-7; 9 nucleotides agree with TRBD2. Trimming cost V 0 bases and J 5 bases; bases outside gene matches: 2. Germline V gene sequence: CDR1 MNHEY, CDR2 SVGAGI. CDR3 size: 14 residues. CDR3 coding DNA: TGTGCCAGCAGTTACTCTAGCGGGAGCGACGAGCAGTACTTC. Its translation: CASSYSSGSDEQYF.

This sequence joins TRBV11-2 and TRBJ1-1, with TRBD1 identical over 7 bases. V lost 1 base, J lost 0 bases, and 2 bases stayed unmatched. From germline, CDR1 is SGHAT and CDR2 FQNNGV. The CDR3 contains 15 residues. This CDR3 is CASSLGQGVNTEAFF. CDR3 nucleotides: TGTGCCAGCAGCTTAGGTCAGGGGGTGAACACTGAAGCTTTCTTT. Filled out from reference TRBV11-2 and TRBJ1-1, the complete variable domain reads EAGVAQSPRYKIIEKRQSVAFWCNPISGHATLYWYQQILGQGPKLLIQFQNNGVVDDSQLPKDRFSAERLKGVDSTLKIQPAKLEDSAVYLCASSLGQGVNTEAFFGQGTRLTVV.

This clone was seen a single time. The chain's CDR3 is CASSQEASGNEQFF. CDR3 DNA sequence: TGTGCCAGCAGCCAAGAAGCTAGCGGCAATGAGCAGTTCTTC. The chain links TRBV3-1 (or the pseudogene TRBV3-2) to TRBJ2-1; 7 bases are shared with TRBD2. CDR1 and CDR2 (germline): LGHDT, YNNKEL (reference sequence). The CDR3 extends over 14 amino acids. The V segment lost 0 bases and the J segment 6 bases; nucleotides outside the gene matches: 2.

The rearrangement links TRBV6-5 to TRBJ2-1, with a weak D call TRBD2 (6 bases). The V gene's germline CDR1 is MNHEY and CDR2 SVGAGI. The CDR3 length is 13 residues. Trimming pared 6 bases from V and 6 bases from J, leaving 12 bases between. The chain's CDR3 is CASRGTRLNEQFF. The CDR3 region has the DNA TGTGCCAGCAGGGGGACTCGGCTCAATGAGCAGTTCTTC.